This T cell receptor (beta chain) was recovered during a study of OX40 agonist ivuxolimab in advanced cancers. This clone was recorded only once. Its antigen is unknown. Produced via immunoSEQ multiplex PCR; TCRdb's table is partial and in-frame only. The table has around 70,000 clones, approximately 90% seen once; the top ten hold roughly 1%. Study conclusions and caveats: There were, on average, more expanded clones in CD8+ T cells than in CD4+.

The source was CD4+ or CD8+ T cells sorted from blood, collected in a trial of the OX40 agonist ivuxolimab. The sequence was collected from an adult with an advanced solid tumor such as melanoma, head and neck, liver or kidney cancer.

DNA for the CDR3: TGTGCCAGCAGCTTAGAGAGTGGGAACAGCAATCAGCCCCAGCATTTT. It is translated as CASSLESGNSNQPQHF. The V call is TRBV7-3, the J call TRBJ1-5; D call uncertain. V gave up 2 bases and J gave up 1 base, with 12 bases separating them. The germline CDR1 and CDR2 sequences are SGHTA and FQGTGA. There are 16 residues in the CDR3.